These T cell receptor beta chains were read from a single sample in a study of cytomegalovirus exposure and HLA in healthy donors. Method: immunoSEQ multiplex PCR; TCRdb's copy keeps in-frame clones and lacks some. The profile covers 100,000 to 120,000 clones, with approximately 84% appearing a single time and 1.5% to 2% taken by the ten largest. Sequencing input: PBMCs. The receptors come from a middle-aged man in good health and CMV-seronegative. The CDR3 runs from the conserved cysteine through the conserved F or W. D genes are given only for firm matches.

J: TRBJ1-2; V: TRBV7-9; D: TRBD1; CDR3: CASSSGQLIYGYTF
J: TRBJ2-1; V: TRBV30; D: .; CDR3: CAWDRKGPENEQFF
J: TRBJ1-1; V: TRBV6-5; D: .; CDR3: CASSSTGVEAFF
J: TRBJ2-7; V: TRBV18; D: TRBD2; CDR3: CASSPTGGAQQYF
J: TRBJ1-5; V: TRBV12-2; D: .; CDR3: CASRLGDRREHHQPQHF
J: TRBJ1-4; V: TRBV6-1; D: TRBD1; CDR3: CASRLETGYNEKLFF
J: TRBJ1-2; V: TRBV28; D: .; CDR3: CASSSTANGGYTF
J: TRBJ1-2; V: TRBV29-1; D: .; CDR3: CSASTGLGGYTF
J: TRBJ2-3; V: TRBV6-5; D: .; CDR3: CASSSSGQGVTGTQYF
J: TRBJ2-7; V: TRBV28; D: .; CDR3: CASRNPTSYEQYF
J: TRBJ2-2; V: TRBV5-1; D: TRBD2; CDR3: CASSTGLAGLNTGELFF
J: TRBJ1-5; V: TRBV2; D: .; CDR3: CASSDSLVSQPQHF
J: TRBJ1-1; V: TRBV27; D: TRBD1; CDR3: CASRANRGHANTEAFF
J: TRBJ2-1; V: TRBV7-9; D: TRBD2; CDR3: CASNLRGLAGENEQFF
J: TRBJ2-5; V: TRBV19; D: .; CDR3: CASSNTGIGETQYF
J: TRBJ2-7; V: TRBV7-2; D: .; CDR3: CASSPSAGTYEQYF
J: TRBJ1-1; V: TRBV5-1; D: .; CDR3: CASSLTGTTSSGEAFF